This T cell receptor (beta chain) was sequenced in a study of somatic mutations in cytotoxic T cells in rheumatoid arthritis (dated by TCRdb to 2016 to 2017). The study in broad terms: Before any treatment started and right after they were diagnosed, patients gave peripheral blood samples (approximately 33 ml EDTA). Sorted V beta1+ cells also underwent TCRB sequencing, and some V beta antibody-stained T-cell populations were flow-sorted at nearly 100% purity on a FACSAria II or Sony SH800. The study asked whether expanded CD8+ T-cell clones in newly diagnosed, untreated rheumatoid arthritis carry somatic mutations, and used TCRB deep sequencing to characterize clonality. A total of some 68 rheumatoid arthritis patients and under 25 healthy controls underwent TCRB deep sequencing. Patients and controls did not essentially differ in median age, which was nearly identical between the groups.

Trimming takes 6 bases off V and 2 bases off J; junction bases not matched to a gene: 3. The CDR3 runs 15 amino acids, cysteine and phenylalanine included. The read is trimmed to its CDR3 DNA, 45 bases read in frame from base 1. From a lookup of the germline V gene, CDR1 and CDR2 are MNHNS and SASEGT. The research as a whole found: CD8+ T-cell clonality in rheumatoid arthritis patients was not significantly different from that in age-matched healthy controls. In patients, CD8+ clonality rose with age (Spearman r=0.49), which was not the case in healthy controls. Several identical CD8+ TCRB sequences were found in both blood and synovial fluid, and in about an eighth of the roughly 65 patients the largest CD8+ clone exceeded 20% of CD8+ cells. The antigen targets of the expanded CD8+ clones were unknown, and absence from virus-specific databases did not rule out viral specificity. The slight TRBV07 underrepresentation in patients was not adjusted for multiple comparisons.

Flow cytometry confirmed the purity of CD4+ and CD8+ cells that had been isolated by positive magnetic bead selection on an AutoMACS. After a first flow cytometry screen using a TCR V beta antibody panel, clonal expansions were characterized through TCRB deep sequencing of sorted CD8+ fractions. Ficoll-Paque PLUS density gradient separation was used to isolate peripheral blood mononuclear cells. Nucleospin Tissue or Tissue XS kits were used to extract DNA from CD4-enriched, CD8-enriched or PBMC samples, and a Qubit 2.0 fluorometer was used for quantification. Genomic DNA underwent TCRB CDR3 sequencing using the immunoSEQ assay. As for how the authors treated the data: Published virus-specific TCRB sequences were compared with patient CD8+ clones larger than 1%, and only a few matches were found. Analyses were restricted to productive TCRB rearrangements. Defining a clone by its unique TCRB CDR3 sequence, the study calculated clonality as a productive clonality index derived from Shannon entropy. Repertoire overlap between two samples was calculated from the template counts of each clone relative to total templates per sample. A correlation with a Spearman r of about 0.58 was found between V-gene usage by flow cytometry and V-gene usage by TCRB sequencing. The table comes from immuneACCESS by way of TCRdb, which keeps in-frame sequences with V and J called. Part of the clones is missing from these tables; in studies checked, under half for an unresolved V gene and the rest for unknown reasons. V and J calls and clone size are as listed in that table; D and trimming were resolved from the DNA. Recorded for this sample are about 19,000 clones; approximately 75% of them occurred a single time. Over 13% of the sample belongs to the ten largest clones.

This clone was seen more than once but under ten times. Its antigen remains unidentified. No quality values exist for individual bases; no much larger clone is one base distant. The sample was CD8+ T cells sorted from blood. This sequence was found in an adult with rheumatoid arthritis. The V and J genes are TRBV6-1 and TRBJ2-5, and TRBD2 aligns with 13 junction nucleotides. The CDR3 region: CASSRLAGGQETQYF. At the DNA level, the sequence is TGTGCCAGCAGCCGACTAGCGGGGGGACAAGAGACCCAGTACTTC.